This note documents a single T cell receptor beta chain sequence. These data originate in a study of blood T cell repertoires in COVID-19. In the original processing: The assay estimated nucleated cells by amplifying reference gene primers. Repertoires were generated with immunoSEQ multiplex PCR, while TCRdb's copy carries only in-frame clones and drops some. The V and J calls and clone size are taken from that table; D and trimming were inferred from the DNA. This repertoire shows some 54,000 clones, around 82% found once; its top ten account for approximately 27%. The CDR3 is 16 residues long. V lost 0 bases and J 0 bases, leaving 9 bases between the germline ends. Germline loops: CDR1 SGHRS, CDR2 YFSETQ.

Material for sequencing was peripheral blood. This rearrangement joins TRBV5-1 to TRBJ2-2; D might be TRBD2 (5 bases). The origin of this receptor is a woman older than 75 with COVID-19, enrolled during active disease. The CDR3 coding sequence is TGCGCCAGCAGCTTGGTCCCGGGAACGAACACCGGGGAGCTGTTTTTT. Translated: CASSLVPGTNTGELFF.